This T cell receptor beta chain was found in a study of shared clonotypes between healthy human individuals. Whole-study results and caveats: Apart from blood, nothing was sampled; tissue repertoires likely differ.

A word on this clone: Its antigen is still unknown.

V was clipped by 1 base and J by 2 bases, with 14 bases between them. The V gene's germline CDR1 is GTSNPN and CDR2 SVGIG (reference sequence). This CDR3 comprises 15 residues. Repertoires were generated with immunoSEQ multiplex PCR, while TCRdb's copy carries only in-frame clones and drops some. This sample has about 2.4 million clones; 93% occur once, and the top ten carry 0.35% to 0.45%. Material: naive CD4+ T cells from PBMCs. The sample's subset: CD45RA+ positively selected. The clonotype originates from a man between 18 and 35 years old in good health. Some clones in this sample may be carry-over from other donors' samples. The rearrangement uses TRBV30 and TRBJ1-2; no firm D call. The CDR3 loop reads CAWSEQLGLNYGYTF. The CDR3 DNA follows: TGTGCCTGGAGTGAGCAGTTGGGCTTGAACTATGGCTACACCTTC.